Listed below are T cell receptor beta chains from one sample, sequenced in a study of early T cells in non-severe SARS-CoV-2 infection. Each CDR3 protein is one row after TCRdb ran MiXCR on the 5' RACE reads. Of approximately 56,000 distinct CDR3 sequences listed, roughly 15% are singletons. The sequencing used whole blood, collected at baseline. All receptors derive from an adult who was a healthcare worker with PCR-confirmed SARS-CoV-2 infection or an uninfected control (not recorded which). Both conserved end residues are part of each CDR3. A D gene is named only where the DNA matches it firmly. Clone size is not always given. Where it is, it says once, few, many or a class for expanded clones.

clone_size j_call d_call v_call cdr3_aa cdr3_nt
few TRBJ2-7 NA TRBV11-2 CASRTLQGHEQYF TGTGCCAGCAGGACCCTCCAGGGTCACGAGCAGTACTTC
once TRBJ2-1 TRBD2 TRBV6-2/TRBV6-3 CASSPLRTSGSDEQFF TGTGCCAGCAGCCCCTTGAGGACTAGCGGGAGCGATGAGCAGTTCTTC
few TRBJ2-7 NA TRBV29-1 CSAGGAYEQYF TGCAGCGCCGGGGGAGCCTACGAGCAGTACTTC
few TRBJ1-6 TRBD1 TRBV12-5 CARNRDRDCSPLHF TGTGCTAGAAATAGGGACAGGGACTGTTCACCCCTCCACTTT
NA TRBJ2-1 TRBD2 TRBV10-2 CASTGLLDNEQFF TGCGCCAGCACGGGACTACTCGACAATGAGCAGTTCTTC
NA TRBJ2-5 NA TRBV18 CASSALGGGETQYF TGTGCCAGCTCAGCACTCGGGGGCGGAGAGACCCAGTACTTC
NA TRBJ2-3 NA TRBV11-2 CASSNMLEVTQYF TGTGCCAGCAGCAATATGCTAGAGGTCACGCAGTATTTT
many TRBJ2-5 NA TRBV19 CASTQEGARDAWYQETQYF TGTGCCAGTACCCAGGAGGGGGCCCGGGACGCTTGGTACCAAGAGACCCAGTACTTC
NA TRBJ2-7 NA TRBV29-1 CSVVGDNDGQYF TGCAGCGTTGTGGGGGACAACGATGGGCAGTACTTC
few TRBJ1-4 TRBD1 TRBV15 CATSSPGGGGAGYEKLFF TGTGCCACCAGCTCACCCGGTGGAGGGGGCGCGGGGTATGAAAAACTGTTTTTT
many TRBJ2-3 NA TRBV20-1 CSAPTRGDTQYF TGCAGTGCACCGACTAGGGGCGATACGCAGTATTTT
NA TRBJ2-3 TRBD2 TRBV18 CASSQSVPGLAGEDTQYF TGTGCCAGCTCACAATCCGTACCGGGACTAGCGGGAGAGGATACGCAGTATTTT
NA TRBJ1-2 NA TRBV3-1 CASSHSGQPLYGYTF TGTGCCAGCAGCCATTCCGGACAGCCGCTCTATGGCTACACCTTC
few TRBJ1-6 NA TRBV7-2 CASRDSQNSPLHF TGTGCCAGCAGGGACAGCCAAAATTCACCCCTCCACTTT